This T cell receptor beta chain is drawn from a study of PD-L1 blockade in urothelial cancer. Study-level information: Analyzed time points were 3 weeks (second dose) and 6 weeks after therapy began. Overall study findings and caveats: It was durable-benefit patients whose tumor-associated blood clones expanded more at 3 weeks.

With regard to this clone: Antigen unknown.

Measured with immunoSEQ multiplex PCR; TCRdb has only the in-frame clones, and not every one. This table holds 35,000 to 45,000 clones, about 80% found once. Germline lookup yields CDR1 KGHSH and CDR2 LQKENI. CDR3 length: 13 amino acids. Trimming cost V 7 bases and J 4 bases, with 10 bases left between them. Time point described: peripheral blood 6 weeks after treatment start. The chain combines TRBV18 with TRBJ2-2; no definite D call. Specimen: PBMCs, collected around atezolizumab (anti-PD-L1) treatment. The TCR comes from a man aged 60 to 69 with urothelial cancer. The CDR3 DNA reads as TGTGCCAGCTTCCCTAGGATCACCGGGGAGCTGTTTTTT. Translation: CASFPRITGELFF.